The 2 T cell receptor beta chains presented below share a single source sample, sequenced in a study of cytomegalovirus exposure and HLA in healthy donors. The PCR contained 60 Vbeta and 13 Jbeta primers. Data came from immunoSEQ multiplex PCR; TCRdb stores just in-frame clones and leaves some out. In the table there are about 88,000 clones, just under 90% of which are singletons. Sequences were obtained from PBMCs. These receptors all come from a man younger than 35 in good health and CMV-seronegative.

The CDR3 DNA sequence: TGTGCCAGCAGTTGGGGACAGGAACGGGCCTACGAGCAGTACTTC. This encodes CASSWGQERAYEQYF. The chain links TRBV28 to TRBJ2-7; 8 positions match TRBD1. This CDR3 is 15 amino acids long. Germline V lookup: CDR1 MDHEN, CDR2 SYDVKM. The junction had 7 bases not matched to a gene; V was cut back by 4 bases and J by 2 bases.

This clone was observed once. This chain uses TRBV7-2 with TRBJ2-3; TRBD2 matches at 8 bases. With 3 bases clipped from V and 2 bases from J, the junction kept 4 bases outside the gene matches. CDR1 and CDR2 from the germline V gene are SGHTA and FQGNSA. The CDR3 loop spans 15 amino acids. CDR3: CASSLTGRDTDTQYF. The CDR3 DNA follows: TGTGCCAGCAGCTTGACCGGGAGGGACACAGATACGCAGTATTTT.